This T cell receptor (beta chain) comes out of a study of read filtering for tumor transcriptome and immune sequencing. This library used approximately 390 ng RNA and molecular barcoded adaptors spanning alpha/delta and beta/gamma chains. TCRdb reanalysed the reads using MiXCR and keeps one entry per CDR3 protein. In the table there are 130,000 or so distinct CDR3 sequences, around 14% of which are singletons. Many counts were recorded for this clonotype. The CDR3 contains 13 residues. Germline V CDR1 and CDR2: MDHEN, SYDVKM. V shed 6 bases and J shed 0 bases, with 6 bases lying between them. The V call is TRBV28, the J call TRBJ1-5; D unclear. The sequence was collected from a donor at least 40 years old with multiple myeloma. The sequenced sample consisted of a population of CD138-negative cells sorted from bone marrow. The CDR3 protein is CASREDSNQPQHF. The CDR3 coding sequence is TGTGCCAGCAGGGAAGATAGCAATCAGCCCCAGCATTTT.